The 25 T cell receptor beta chains in this list originate from one sample, sequenced in a study of blood T cell repertoires in COVID-19. Here immunoSEQ multiplex PCR was the method, and the copy in TCRdb shows in-frame clones only, minus some. The sample yields fewer than 150,000 clones, around 88% seen once. The specimen sequenced was peripheral blood. These receptors all stem from a woman in her forties or fifties who had recovered from COVID-19.

The V and J genes are TRBV7-8 and TRBJ1-3, with TRBD1 identical over 8 bases. CDR3 length: 16 amino acids. V shed 2 bases, J shed 2 bases, and the junction held 5 bases outside the gene matches. The germline V gene has CDR1 SGHVS and CDR2 FQNEAQ. The CDR3 nucleotides are TGTGCCAGCAGCTTAAGGCGGACAGGGCCTGGAAACACCATATATTTT. It translates to CASSLRRTGPGNTIYF.

CDR3 region: CASSPLGQSNQPQHF. CDR3 coding DNA: TGTGCCAGCTCACCACTTGGACAGAGCAATCAGCCCCAGCATTTT. The chain carries TRBV18 and TRBJ1-5; maybe TRBD1 (6 bases). The CDR3 is 15 residues long. From germline, CDR1 is KGHSH and CDR2 LQKENI. Trimming shortened V by 1 base and J by 1 base, and 8 bases separated the two germline ends.

The chain links TRBV18 to TRBJ2-1; 10 bases line up with TRBD2. Germline assignment: CDR1 KGHSH and CDR2 LQKENI. The CDR3 totals 17 residues. V dropped 3 bases and J dropped 6; count of bases not matched to a gene: 11. The CDR3 here is CASSPKAGGYFGNEQFF. The CDR3 nucleotides are TGTGCCAGCTCACCTAAAGCGGGGGGGTATTTTGGCAATGAGCAGTTCTTC. The complete variable domain, with remaining parts taken from reference TRBV18 and TRBJ2-1, reads NAGVMQNPRHLVRRRGQEARLRCSPMKGHSHVYWYRQLPEEGLKFMVYLQKENIIDESGMPKERFSAEFPKEGPSILRIQQVVRGDSAAYFCASSPKAGGYFGNEQFFGPGTRLTVL.

The V and J genes are TRBV7-9 and TRBJ1-1; D gene ambiguous. Trimming removed 3 bases at V and 0 bases at J, with 5 bases between. The CDR3 is made up of 13 amino acids. Germline CDR1 is SEHNR and CDR2 is FQNEAQ (reference sequence). CDR3 sequence (DNA): TGTGCCAGCAGCTTCCAGTTGAACACTGAAGCTTTCTTT. Its translation is CASSFQLNTEAFF.

The chain combines TRBV6-2 or TRBV6-3 with TRBJ2-1; 8 nucleotides match TRBD2. V gave up 4 bases and J gave up 6 bases; unmatched junction bases: 5. Germline V gives CDR1 MNHEY, CDR2 SVGEGT. CDR3 length equals 14 residues. CDR3 amino acids: CASSFPSGFNEQFF. DNA of the CDR3: TGTGCCAGCAGTTTTCCTAGCGGGTTCAATGAGCAGTTCTTC.

This clone was seen a single time. This chain links TRBV30 with TRBJ2-4; D not certain. The CDR3 length is 13 residues. Germline CDR1 is GTSNPN and CDR2 is SVGIG (reference sequence). The CDR3, as DNA: TGTGCGCTTGGTGCGGTGGGTGGAACTATTCAGTACTTC. Residues: CALGAVGGTIQYF.

J is TRBJ2-1 and V is TRBV11-2; TRBD1 agrees at 8 bases. In germline, CDR1 is SGHAT, CDR2 FQNNGV. The CDR3 runs to 16 residues. The V and J ends lost 4 bases and 9 bases, in that order; junction bases with no gene match: 14. CDR3 DNA sequence: TGTGCCAGCAGCTCATGGGGGCAGGACAGGGTACCTGAGCAGTTCTTC. As protein: CASSSWGQDRVPEQFF.

CDR3 nucleotide sequence: TGTGCCACCAGCAGAGTGGGCAGGGAGGAGCTGTTTTTT. Encoded protein: CATSRVGREELFF. This sequence joins TRBV15 and TRBJ2-2, with D possibly TRBD1 on 5 matching bases. With 1 base removed from V and 10 bases from J, the gap between germline ends came to 10 bases. Germline V gives CDR1 LNHNV, CDR2 YYDKDF (reference sequence). This CDR3 has 13 amino acids.

The chain carries TRBV2 and TRBJ2-5; tentatively, D is TRBD2 (6 bases). The CDR3 has 13 residues. The germline gives CDR1 SNHLY, CDR2 FYNNEI. V was pared by 6 bases and J by 7 bases, with 15 bases between. The CDR3 DNA reads TGTGCCAGCAGGGGACTTGACAGAGGGACCCAGTACTTC. This encodes CASRGLDRGTQYF.

The V call is TRBV18, the J call TRBJ2-3; 9 nucleotides line up with TRBD2. Trimming at V came to 2 bases and at J to 3 bases, leaving 6 bases not matched to a gene. Looked up from germline, CDR1 is KGHSH and CDR2 is LQKENI. CDR3 length: 16 amino acids. DNA for the CDR3: TGTGCCAGCTCACCAAACCTAGCGGGAACGACAGATACGCAGTATTTT. It specifies CASSPNLAGTTDTQYF.

The gene calls are TRBV7-2 and TRBJ2-3; 7 bases are a match to TRBD2. The trim removed 4 bases at V and 2 bases at J, leaving 6 bases unmatched. The CDR3 runs to 15 residues. Germline CDR1 reads SGHTA; CDR2 reads FQGNSA. In DNA form, the CDR3 reads TGTGCCAGCAGCTATAGCGGGCTTTACACAGATACGCAGTATTTT. Translating it yields CASSYSGLYTDTQYF. The full variable domain, completed using reference TRBV7-2 and TRBJ2-3, is GAGVSQSPSNKVTEKGKDVELRCDPISGHTALYWYRQSLGQGLEFLIYFQGNSAPDKSGLPSDRFSAERTGGSVSTLTIQRTQQEDSAVYLCASSYSGLYTDTQYFGPGTRLTVL.

The chain uses TRBV21-1 and TRBJ2-7; the table's D call of TRBD1 was not tested on the DNA. TRBV21-1 is annotated as a pseudogene. CDR3 length equals 16 residues. The CDR3 reads CASSTTKGTGAYEQYF. In DNA form, the CDR3 reads TGTGCCAGCAGCACCACCAAGGGGACAGGTGCCTACGAGCAGTACTTC.

The rearrangement uses TRBV28 and TRBJ2-1, with a weak D call TRBD1 (5 bases). Germline CDR1 MDHEN, CDR2 SYDVKM. The V end lost 3 bases, the J end lost 3 bases, and 9 bases lay between the germline ends. The CDR3 runs 14 residues. The CDR3 region is CASSFLTVYNEQFF. The CDR3 DNA sequence: TGTGCCAGCAGTTTCTTGACAGTCTACAATGAGCAGTTCTTC.

This rearrangement joins TRBV28 to TRBJ1-2, with 11 bases lining up with TRBD1. The ends lost 4 bases at V and 7 bases at J; junction bases unmatched: 5. There are 14 residues in the CDR3. CDR1 and CDR2 from the germline V gene are MDHEN and SYDVKM. The CDR3 loop reads CASSWDRGYGGYTF. For the CDR3, the DNA is TGTGCCAGCAGTTGGGACAGGGGGTATGGTGGCTACACCTTC.

The chain carries TRBV5-1 and TRBJ1-4, with D uncertain. CDR1 and CDR2 (germline): SGHRS, YFSETQ. Trimming left V 0 bases short and J 0 bases short, with 3 bases between. The CDR3 consists of 14 residues. The CDR3 sequence: CASSLAATNEKLFF. The CDR3 region has the DNA TGCGCCAGCAGCTTGGCAGCAACTAATGAAAAACTGTTTTTT.

This clone occurred a few times. The V call is TRBV19, the J call TRBJ2-7; 7 bases map to TRBD1. CDR3 size: 15 residues. Germline trimming cut 5 bases from V and 3 bases from J; bases unmatched to any gene: 10. From germline, CDR1 is LNHDA and CDR2 SQIVND (reference sequence). For the CDR3, the DNA is TGTGCCAGTAGTGCCTCGACAGGGCCTTACTACGAGCAGTACTTC. It translates to CASSASTGPYYEQYF.

CDR3 region: CASSQERQDYGYTF. In DNA form, the CDR3 reads TGCGCCAGCAGCCAAGAAAGACAGGACTATGGCTACACCTTC. The chain is built from TRBV4-3 and TRBJ1-2, with a weak D call TRBD1 (6 bases). The CDR3 has 14 amino acids. Trimming took 0 bases from V and 3 from J, leaving 8 bases between them. Germline-derived CDR1 and CDR2 are LGHNA and YSLEER.

The rearrangement joins TRBV7-9 to TRBJ1-1, with 9 bases aligning to TRBD1. There are 16 residues in the CDR3. Germline V lookup: CDR1 SEHNR, CDR2 FQNEAQ (reference sequence). V lost 4 bases to trimming and J lost 5 bases; unmatched junction nucleotides: 11. CDR3 bases: TGTGCCAGCAGCTCGGACAGGGGCACTTTCTATACTGAAGCTTTCTTT. Its translation: CASSSDRGTFYTEAFF.

The rearrangement links TRBV5-1 to TRBJ2-3; the D gene is possibly TRBD2 (6 bases). The CDR3 is 15 amino acids. The V gene's germline CDR1 is SGHRS and CDR2 YFSETQ. Trimming removed 0 bases from V and 5 bases from J, with 13 bases in between. The CDR3 here is CASSLEVTSIDTQYF. The CDR3 nucleotides are TGCGCCAGCAGCTTGGAGGTGACTAGTATAGATACGCAGTATTTT. Full variable domain (outside the CDR3, taken from reference TRBV5-1 and TRBJ2-3): KAGVTQTPRYLIKTRGQQVTLSCSPISGHRSVSWYQQTPGQGLQFLFEYFSETQRNKGNFPGRFSGRQFSNSRSEMNVSTLELGDSALYLCASSLEVTSIDTQYFGPGTRLTVL.

This chain links TRBV4-1 with TRBJ1-5; 12 bases agree with TRBD1. The ends lost 3 bases at V and 7 bases at J; junction bases unmatched: 10. CDR3 length: 17 amino acids. Germline V lookup: CDR1 MGHRA, CDR2 YSYEKL. CDR3 nucleotides: TGCGCCAGCAGCCATCCTGCCAGGGACAGGGGGCAACAGCCCCAGCATTTT. It codes for CASSHPARDRGQQPQHF.

The rearrangement uses TRBV10-2 and TRBJ1-4; D remains unclear. Trimming stripped 0 bases from V and 3 bases from J, with 8 bases between. The CDR3 is 15 amino acids. Germline V lookup: CDR1 WSHSY, CDR2 SAAADI. CDR3 in amino acids: CASSESGAANEKLFF. Here the CDR3 DNA reads TGCGCCAGCAGTGAGTCGGGTGCGGCTAATGAAAAACTGTTTTTT.

The gene calls are TRBV2 and TRBJ2-3; D may be TRBD2 (5 bases). With 3 bases removed from V and 0 bases from J, the gap between germline ends came to 7 bases. The CDR3 is made up of 14 amino acids. The germline CDR1 and CDR2 sequences are SNHLY and FYNNEI. The CDR3 loop is CASSDRRSTDTQYF. The CDR3 DNA reads TGTGCCAGCAGTGACAGGAGGAGCACAGATACGCAGTATTTT.

The V and J genes are TRBV20-1 and TRBJ2-7; D is possibly TRBD1 (6 bases). Trimming cost V 3 bases and J 2 bases, with 14 bases left between them. The CDR3 sequence is 14 residues long. In germline, CDR1 is DFQATT, CDR2 SNEGSKA (reference sequence). The CDR3 sequence is CSASGQLGTYEQYF. The CDR3 region has the DNA TGCAGTGCTAGTGGACAGTTGGGGACCTACGAGCAGTACTTC.

The rearrangement links TRBV28 to TRBJ1-4, with TRBD1 identical over 7 bases. The CDR3 covers 17 residues. The ends lost 6 bases at V and 4 bases at J; junction bases unmatched: 14. Per the germline V gene, CDR1 is MDHEN and CDR2 is SYDVKM. DNA for the CDR3: TGTGCCAGCAGCCAGCCGAGGGGACAGTACAATAATGAAAAACTGTTTTTT. It yields the protein CASSQPRGQYNNEKLFF. Combining the CDR3 with reference TRBV28 and TRBJ1-4 gives the whole variable domain DVKVTQSSRYLVKRTGEKVFLECVQDMDHENMFWYRQDPGLGLRLIYFSYDVKMKEKGDIPEGYSVSREKKERFSLILESASTNQTSMYLCASSQPRGQYNNEKLFFGSGTQLSVL.

This clone appeared once. The CDR3 DNA sequence: TGTGCCACCAGTCGCGGGGTGGGAAACTATGGCTACACCTTC. It encodes CATSRGVGNYGYTF. The chain is built from TRBV24-1 and TRBJ1-2; D is undetermined. V gave up 6 bases and J gave up 2 bases, with 12 bases separating them. This CDR3 has 14 residues. Looked up from germline, CDR1 is KGHDR and CDR2 is SFDVKD.